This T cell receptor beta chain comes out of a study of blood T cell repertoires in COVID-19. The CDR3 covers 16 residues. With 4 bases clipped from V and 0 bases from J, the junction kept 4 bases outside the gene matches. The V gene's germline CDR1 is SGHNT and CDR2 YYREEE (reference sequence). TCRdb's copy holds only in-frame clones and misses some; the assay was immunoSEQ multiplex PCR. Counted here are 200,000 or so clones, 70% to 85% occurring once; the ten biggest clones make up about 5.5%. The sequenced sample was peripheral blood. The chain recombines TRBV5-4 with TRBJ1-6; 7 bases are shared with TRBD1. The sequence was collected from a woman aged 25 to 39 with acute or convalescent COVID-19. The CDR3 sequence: CASSPRGSSYNSPLHF. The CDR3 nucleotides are TGTGCCAGCAGCCCCAGGGGGAGCTCCTATAATTCACCCCTCCACTTT.